Listed below are T cell receptor beta chains from one sample, sequenced in a study of blood T cell repertoires in COVID-19. Sequencing used immunoSEQ multiplex PCR; TCRdb keeps in-frame clones, though not all of them. The sample lists more than 45,000 clones, around 87% occurring once. Sequenced material: peripheral blood. Receptor source: a woman aged 60 to 75 with COVID-19, enrolled during active disease. The CDR3 runs from the conserved cysteine through the conserved F or W. D genes are given only for firm matches. Rows give clone size only sometimes, using once, few, many, or a class for an expanded clone.

j_call: TRBJ1-2; clone_size: -; d_call: TRBD1; v_call: TRBV4-2; cdr3_aa: CASSQGSQGASYGYTF; cdr3_nt: TGTGCCAGCAGCCAGGGGTCTCAGGGGGCCTCCTATGGCTACACCTTC
j_call: TRBJ1-1; clone_size: -; d_call: TRBD1; v_call: TRBV11-3; cdr3_aa: CASSLVGYRGQGTEAFF; cdr3_nt: TGTGCCAGCAGCTTAGTCGGTTATAGGGGGCAAGGGACTGAAGCTTTCTTT
j_call: TRBJ1-1; clone_size: once; d_call: -; v_call: TRBV27; cdr3_aa: CASSLFVTGTGTEAFF; cdr3_nt: TGTGCCAGCAGTTTATTCGTCACAGGGACCGGGACTGAAGCTTTCTTT
j_call: TRBJ2-1; clone_size: once; d_call: TRBD2; v_call: TRBV5-4; cdr3_aa: CASSRTSGSSEQFF; cdr3_nt: TGTGCCAGCAGCCGGACTAGCGGGAGCAGCGAGCAGTTCTTC
j_call: TRBJ2-3; clone_size: -; d_call: TRBD2; v_call: TRBV10-3; cdr3_aa: CAIRGVPAHTQYF; cdr3_nt: TGTGCCATCCGGGGGGTCCCCGCCCATACGCAGTATTTT
j_call: TRBJ2-5; clone_size: -; d_call: -; v_call: TRBV2; cdr3_aa: CASSETRGTGKETQYF; cdr3_nt: TGTGCCAGCAGTGAAACCCGGGGTACAGGGAAAGAGACCCAGTACTTC
j_call: TRBJ2-7; clone_size: -; d_call: TRBD1; v_call: TRBV28; cdr3_aa: CASSFRGRNSLYF; cdr3_nt: TGTGCCAGCAGTTTCAGGGGGCGCAATTCTCTGTACTTC
j_call: TRBJ1-5; clone_size: -; d_call: -; v_call: TRBV27; cdr3_aa: CASSLYRTSNQPQHF; cdr3_nt: TGTGCCAGCAGTCTTTACAGGACTAGCAATCAGCCCCAGCATTTT
j_call: TRBJ1-6; clone_size: -; d_call: -; v_call: TRBV4-1; cdr3_aa: CASSQDEGSSYNSPLHF; cdr3_nt: TGCGCCAGCAGCCAAGATGAGGGTAGCTCCTATAATTCACCCCTCCACTTT
j_call: TRBJ2-2; clone_size: once; d_call: -; v_call: TRBV21-1; cdr3_aa: CASSKAPGQGLPGAGELFF; cdr3_nt: TGTGCCAGCAGCAAAGCGCCGGGACAGGGCCTGCCTGGGGCCGGGGAGCTGTTTTTT
j_call: TRBJ2-7; clone_size: -; d_call: TRBD1; v_call: TRBV5-1; cdr3_aa: CASSLVGQGAYEQYF; cdr3_nt: TGCGCCAGCAGCTTGGTGGGACAGGGAGCCTACGAGCAGTACTTC
j_call: TRBJ2-2; clone_size: -; d_call: -; v_call: TRBV27; cdr3_aa: CASSLGQSTGELFF; cdr3_nt: TGTGCCAGCAGTTTAGGGCAGTCCACCGGGGAGCTGTTTTTT
j_call: TRBJ2-1; clone_size: -; d_call: -; v_call: TRBV28; cdr3_aa: CASSLPGTYNEQFF; cdr3_nt: TGTGCCAGCAGTTTACCGGGAACCTACAATGAGCAGTTCTTC
j_call: TRBJ2-7; clone_size: -; d_call: -; v_call: TRBV19; cdr3_aa: CASSEPGGYSYEQYF; cdr3_nt: TGTGCCAGTAGTGAACCTGGGGGCTATTCCTACGAGCAGTACTTC
j_call: TRBJ1-3; clone_size: -; d_call: TRBD1; v_call: TRBV2; cdr3_aa: CASSPLTFGTGGFGNTIYF; cdr3_nt: TGTGCCAGCAGTCCCTTGACCTTTGGGACAGGGGGCTTTGGAAACACCATATATTTT
j_call: TRBJ1-2; clone_size: -; d_call: -; v_call: TRBV25-1; cdr3_aa: CASSEYEVGYTF; cdr3_nt: TGTGCCAGCAGTGAATACGAGGTCGGCTACACCTTC
j_call: TRBJ1-4; clone_size: -; d_call: -; v_call: TRBV7-9; cdr3_aa: CASRFEGEKLFF; cdr3_nt: TGTGCCAGCAGGTTTGAGGGTGAAAAACTGTTTTTT
j_call: TRBJ1-5; clone_size: -; d_call: TRBD1; v_call: TRBV18; cdr3_aa: CASSPQGQGNQPQHF; cdr3_nt: TGTGCCAGCTCACCCCAGGGACAGGGGAATCAGCCCCAGCATTTT
j_call: TRBJ2-1; clone_size: -; d_call: TRBD2; v_call: TRBV18; cdr3_aa: CASSLRTSGSYNEQFF; cdr3_nt: TGTGCCAGCTCACTGAGGACTAGCGGGAGCTACAATGAGCAGTTCTTC
j_call: TRBJ1-3; clone_size: -; d_call: TRBD1; v_call: TRBV19; cdr3_aa: CASSRGQGNTIYF; cdr3_nt: TGTGCCAGTAGTAGGGGACAGGGAAACACCATATATTTT
j_call: TRBJ2-7; clone_size: -; d_call: -; v_call: TRBV6-1; cdr3_aa: CASSEASGGQAYEQYF; cdr3_nt: TGTGCCAGCAGTGAAGCCTCCGGGGGGCAGGCCTACGAGCAGTACTTC
j_call: TRBJ2-7; clone_size: -; d_call: -; v_call: TRBV21-1; cdr3_aa: CASSKLETRDRGKRADSTSYEQYF; cdr3_nt: TGTGCCAGCAGCAAACTAGAGACCCGGGACAGGGGGAAGCGGGCGGACTCCACCTCCTACGAGCAGTACTTC
j_call: TRBJ1-3; clone_size: -; d_call: -; v_call: TRBV5-1; cdr3_aa: CASSGQAGSGNTIYF; cdr3_nt: TGCGCCAGCAGCGGGCAGGCCGGCTCTGGAAACACCATATATTTT
j_call: TRBJ2-1; clone_size: -; d_call: TRBD2; v_call: TRBV2; cdr3_aa: CASSDQGAGNNEQFF; cdr3_nt: TGTGCCAGCAGTGATCAAGGAGCGGGAAACAATGAGCAGTTCTTC
j_call: TRBJ2-1; clone_size: -; d_call: -; v_call: TRBV27; cdr3_aa: CASSPLSNEQFF; cdr3_nt: TGTGCCAGCAGTCCTCTGAGCAATGAGCAGTTCTTC
j_call: TRBJ1-1; clone_size: -; d_call: TRBD1; v_call: TRBV25-1; cdr3_aa: CASSEWGQQNTEAFF; cdr3_nt: TGTGCCAGCAGTGAATGGGGACAGCAGAACACTGAAGCTTTCTTT
j_call: TRBJ2-1; clone_size: -; d_call: -; v_call: TRBV20-1; cdr3_aa: CSASGPGSSYNEQFF; cdr3_nt: TGCAGTGCTAGTGGGCCCGGGAGCTCCTACAATGAGCAGTTCTTC
j_call: TRBJ1-3; clone_size: -; d_call: -; v_call: TRBV4-1; cdr3_aa: CASSQGPGNTIYF; cdr3_nt: TGCGCCAGCAGCCAAGGGCCCGGGAACACCATATATTTT
j_call: TRBJ2-7; clone_size: -; d_call: TRBD1; v_call: TRBV5-5; cdr3_aa: CASSGIYRDREHF; cdr3_nt: TGTGCCAGCAGCGGAATATACCGGGACAGAGAGCACTTC
j_call: TRBJ1-1; clone_size: -; d_call: TRBD1; v_call: TRBV5-1; cdr3_aa: CASSTRQGLTEAFF; cdr3_nt: TGCGCCAGCAGCACAAGACAGGGGCTCACTGAAGCTTTCTTT
j_call: TRBJ1-6; clone_size: -; d_call: -; v_call: TRBV7-8; cdr3_aa: CASSLGQGSFNSPLHF; cdr3_nt: TGTGCCAGCAGCTTAGGGCAGGGGAGTTTCAATTCACCCCTCCACTTT
j_call: TRBJ2-1; clone_size: -; d_call: TRBD2; v_call: TRBV11-3; cdr3_aa: CASSFAGGVNEQFF; cdr3_nt: TGTGCCAGCAGCTTTGCGGGGGGGGTCAATGAGCAGTTCTTC